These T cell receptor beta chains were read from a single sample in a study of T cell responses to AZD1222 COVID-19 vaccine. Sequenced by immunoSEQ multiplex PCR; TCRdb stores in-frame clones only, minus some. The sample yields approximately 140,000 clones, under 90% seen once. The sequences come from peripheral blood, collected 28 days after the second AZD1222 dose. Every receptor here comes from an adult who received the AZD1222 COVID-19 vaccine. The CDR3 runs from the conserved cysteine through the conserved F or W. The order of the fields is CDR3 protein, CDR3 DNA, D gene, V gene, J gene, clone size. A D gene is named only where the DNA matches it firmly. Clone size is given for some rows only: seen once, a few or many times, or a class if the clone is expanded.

CDR3: CASTRSSGSYEQYF
DNA: TGTGCCAGCACGAGATCTAGCGGATCCTACGAGCAGTACTTT
D: TRBD2
V: TRBV9
J: TRBJ2-7
size: .

CDR3: CAGRQENTEAFF
DNA: TGCGCCGGCCGGCAGGAGAACACTGAAGCTTTCTTT
D: .
V: TRBV23-1
J: TRBJ1-1
size: .

CDR3: CASSLVPGGANVLTF
DNA: TGCGCCAGCAGCTTGGTCCCGGGAGGGGCCAACGTCCTGACTTTC
D: .
V: TRBV5-1
J: TRBJ2-6
size: .

CDR3: CASSNRPSSNQPQHF
DNA: TGTGCCAGTAGTAACCGGCCATCGAGCAATCAGCCCCAGCATTTT
D: .
V: TRBV19
J: TRBJ1-5
size: .

CDR3: CASSQEYSEDTQYF
DNA: TGTGCCAGCAGCCAAGAATACAGTGAAGATACGCAGTATTTT
D: .
V: TRBV3-1/TRBV3-2
J: TRBJ2-3
size: once

CDR3: CASSHSSGANVLTF
DNA: TGTGCCAGCAGCCACAGTTCTGGGGCCAACGTCCTGACTTTC
D: .
V: TRBV7-2
J: TRBJ2-6
size: .

CDR3: CASSLAGQAYEQYF
DNA: TGTGCCAGCAGCTTAGCAGGCCAAGCCTACGAGCAGTACTTC
D: .
V: TRBV7-9
J: TRBJ2-7
size: .

CDR3: CATSRDPGGHQETQYF
DNA: TGTGCCACCAGCAGAGATCCCGGGGGACACCAAGAGACCCAGTACTTC
D: .
V: TRBV15
J: TRBJ2-5
size: once

CDR3: CASTPGASGNTIYF
DNA: TGTGCCAGTACCCCTGGGGCATCTGGAAACACCATATATTTT
D: .
V: TRBV19
J: TRBJ1-3
size: .

CDR3: CASSLASRMASGQETQYF
DNA: TGCGCCAGCAGCTTGGCATCTCGGATGGCTAGCGGCCAAGAGACCCAGTACTTC
D: TRBD2
V: TRBV5-1
J: TRBJ2-5
size: .

CDR3: CASSRGALGNEQFF
DNA: TGTGCCAGCAGCCGTGGGGCCCTAGGCAATGAGCAGTTCTTC
D: .
V: TRBV7-2
J: TRBJ2-1
size: .

CDR3: CASSPKQGNGYTF
DNA: TGTGCCAGCTCACCAAAACAGGGTAATGGCTACACCTTC
D: .
V: TRBV18
J: TRBJ1-2
size: .

CDR3: CASSFAGTGYGYTF
DNA: TGCGCCAGCAGCTTTGCCGGGACAGGCTATGGCTACACCTTC
D: TRBD1
V: TRBV5-1
J: TRBJ1-2
size: .

CDR3: CASSAKGKDTGELFF
DNA: TGCGCCAGCAGCGCTAAGGGCAAGGACACCGGGGAGCTGTTTTTT
D: .
V: TRBV4-3
J: TRBJ2-2
size: .

CDR3: CASSLPAVNQPQHF
DNA: TGTGCCAGCAGTCTTCCAGCGGTCAATCAGCCCCAGCATTTT
D: .
V: TRBV28
J: TRBJ1-5
size: .

CDR3: CASSWDSYEQYF
DNA: TGTGCCAGCAGTTGGGACTCCTACGAGCAGTACTTC
D: .
V: TRBV28
J: TRBJ2-7
size: .

CDR3: CAWSVPERGTDTQYF
DNA: TGTGCCTGGAGTGTACCCGAGCGAGGCACAGATACGCAGTATTTT
D: .
V: TRBV30
J: TRBJ2-3
size: .

CDR3: CASSLRGDAPPGPHQPQHF
DNA: TGTGCCAGCAGCTTACGAGGGGACGCACCACCCGGGCCCCATCAGCCCCAGCATTTT
D: .
V: TRBV7-3
J: TRBJ1-5
size: .

CDR3: CASSLGQWGKDTEAFF
DNA: TGTGCCAGCAGTCTCGGACAGTGGGGAAAGGACACTGAAGCTTTCTTT
D: .
V: TRBV28
J: TRBJ1-1
size: .

CDR3: CASSPRAKAEAFF
DNA: TGTGCCAGCAGCCCGCGAGCGAAGGCTGAAGCTTTCTTT
D: .
V: TRBV9
J: TRBJ1-1
size: .

CDR3: CASSLGTHTDTQYF
DNA: TGTGCCAGTAGTCTAGGGACTCACACAGATACGCAGTATTTT
D: .
V: TRBV19
J: TRBJ2-3
size: .

CDR3: CASYSSEHFHPGYTF
DNA: TGTGCCAGCTACTCGAGCGAACACTTCCACCCCGGCTACACCTTC
D: .
V: TRBV19
J: TRBJ1-2
size: .

CDR3: CASSPGGNTEAFF
DNA: TGTGCCAGCAGCCCGGGTGGTAACACTGAAGCTTTCTTT
D: .
V: TRBV7-8
J: TRBJ1-1
size: .

CDR3: CASSHDVGISNQPQHF
DNA: TGTGCCAGCAGCCACGATGTTGGGATTAGCAATCAGCCCCAGCATTTT
D: .
V: TRBV7-2
J: TRBJ1-5
size: .

CDR3: CASRTVGNSPLHF
DNA: TGTGCCAGCAGAACAGTAGGGAATTCACCCCTCCACTTT
D: .
V: TRBV7-8
J: TRBJ1-6
size: .

CDR3: CATQVPGVAYNEQFF
DNA: TGTGCCACGCAAGTACCGGGGGTGGCCTACAATGAGCAGTTCTTC
D: .
V: TRBV7-2
J: TRBJ2-1
size: .

CDR3: CASSLNTEAFF
DNA: TGTGCCAGCAGCCTTAACACTGAAGCTTTCTTT
D: .
V: TRBV5-6
J: TRBJ1-1
size: few

CDR3: CASSLAARGLIGTNEKLFF
DNA: TGTGCCAGCAGCCTTGCAGCGAGGGGGTTGATTGGAACTAATGAAAAACTGTTTTTT
D: .
V: TRBV7-2
J: TRBJ1-4
size: once

CDR3: CASSVEGGPYNEQFF
DNA: TGTGCCAGCAGCGTAGAGGGGGGCCCCTACAATGAGCAGTTCTTC
D: .
V: TRBV9
J: TRBJ2-1
size: .

CDR3: CASSLEGNSPLHF
DNA: TGTGCCAGCAGCTTGGAAGGAAATTCACCCCTCCACTTT
D: .
V: TRBV7-8
J: TRBJ1-6
size: .

CDR3: CASSFGRPLHF
DNA: TGTGCCAGCAGCTTCGGCCGGCCCCTCCACTTT
D: .
V: TRBV7-2
J: TRBJ1-6
size: once

CDR3: CASSLLAGANNEQFF
DNA: TGTGCCAGCAGCCTTCTAGCGGGAGCAAACAATGAGCAGTTCTTC
D: TRBD2
V: TRBV11-2
J: TRBJ2-1
size: .

CDR3: CASSRDRGIGNQPQHF
DNA: TGTGCCAGTAGTCGCGACCGCGGGATTGGGAATCAGCCCCAGCATTTT
D: .
V: TRBV19
J: TRBJ1-5
size: .

CDR3: CASTPERGSNQPQHF
DNA: TGTGCCAGTACCCCGGAGAGGGGCAGCAATCAGCCCCAGCATTTT
D: .
V: TRBV19
J: TRBJ1-5
size: .

CDR3: CASSPLRGGSSSAFF
DNA: TGTGCCAGCAGCCCCCTCCGGGGTGGTTCGAGTTCAGCTTTCTTT
D: .
V: TRBV28
J: TRBJ1-1
size: .

CDR3: CASSLAGTSVGETQYF
DNA: TGCGCCAGCAGCTTGGCCGGGACTAGCGTTGGAGAGACCCAGTACTTC
D: TRBD2
V: TRBV5-1
J: TRBJ2-5
size: .

CDR3: CSVGGDSGYTF
DNA: TGCAGCGTTGGGGGGGATAGCGGCTACACCTTC
D: .
V: TRBV29-1
J: TRBJ1-2
size: .

CDR3: CASSQAARREVYNEQFF
DNA: TGCGCCAGCAGCCAAGCGGCTCGGCGGGAGGTCTACAATGAGCAGTTCTTC
D: TRBD2
V: TRBV4-3
J: TRBJ2-1
size: .

CDR3: CASSPRTGVINEQFF
DNA: TGTGCCAGCAGCCCGAGGACAGGGGTCATCAATGAGCAGTTCTTC
D: TRBD1
V: TRBV11-2
J: TRBJ2-1
size: .

CDR3: CATRSGNANTGELFF
DNA: TGTGCCACCCGTAGCGGAAACGCGAACACCGGGGAGCTGTTTTTT
D: .
V: TRBV2
J: TRBJ2-2
size: .

CDR3: CASRPSQLLNTEAFF
DNA: TGTGCCAGCAGACCCTCACAGCTCCTGAACACTGAAGCTTTCTTT
D: .
V: TRBV28
J: TRBJ1-1
size: once

CDR3: CASSMAGIDYGYTF
DNA: TGTGCCAGTAGTATGGCAGGGATAGACTATGGCTACACCTTC
D: .
V: TRBV19
J: TRBJ1-2
size: .

CDR3: CASSSTGATYEQYF
DNA: TGTGCCAGCAGTTCGACAGGGGCCACCTACGAGCAGTACTTC
D: TRBD1
V: TRBV28
J: TRBJ2-7
size: .

CDR3: CASSPRGGRGHNTEAFF
DNA: TGTGCCAGCAGTCCCAGGGGGGGACGGGGCCACAACACTGAAGCTTTCTTT
D: TRBD1
V: TRBV28
J: TRBJ1-1
size: .